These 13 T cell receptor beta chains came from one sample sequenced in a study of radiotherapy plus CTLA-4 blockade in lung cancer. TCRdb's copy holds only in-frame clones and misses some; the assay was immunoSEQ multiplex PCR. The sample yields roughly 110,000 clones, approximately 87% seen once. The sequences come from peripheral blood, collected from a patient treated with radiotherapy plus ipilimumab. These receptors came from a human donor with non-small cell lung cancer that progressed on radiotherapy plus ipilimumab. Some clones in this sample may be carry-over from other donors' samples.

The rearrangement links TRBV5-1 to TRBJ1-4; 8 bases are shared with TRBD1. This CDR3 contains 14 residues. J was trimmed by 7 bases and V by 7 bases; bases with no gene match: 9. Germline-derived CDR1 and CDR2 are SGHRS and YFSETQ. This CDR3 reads CASATGQGGEKLFF. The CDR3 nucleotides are TGCGCCAGCGCCACCGGACAGGGTGGTGAAAAACTGTTTTTT.

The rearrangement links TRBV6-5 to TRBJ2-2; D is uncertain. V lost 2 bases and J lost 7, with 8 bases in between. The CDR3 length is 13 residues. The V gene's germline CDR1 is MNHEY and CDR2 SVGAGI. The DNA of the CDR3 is TGTGCCAGCAGTTACAGTCCGGTCGGGGAGCTGTTTTTT. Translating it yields CASSYSPVGELFF.

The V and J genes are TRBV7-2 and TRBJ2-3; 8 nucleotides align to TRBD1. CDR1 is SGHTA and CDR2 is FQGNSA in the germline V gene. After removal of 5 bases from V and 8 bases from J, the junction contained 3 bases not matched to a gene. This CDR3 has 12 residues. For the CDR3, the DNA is TGTGCCAGCAGCCGACAGGGGTCTACGCAGTATTTT. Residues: CASSRQGSTQYF.

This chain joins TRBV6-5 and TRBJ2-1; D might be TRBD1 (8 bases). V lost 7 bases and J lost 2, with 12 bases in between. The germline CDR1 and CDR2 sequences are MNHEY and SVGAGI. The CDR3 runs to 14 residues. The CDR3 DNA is TGTGCCAGCAACAGGGGGGGTACCTACAATGAGCAGTTCTTC. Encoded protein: CASNRGGTYNEQFF.

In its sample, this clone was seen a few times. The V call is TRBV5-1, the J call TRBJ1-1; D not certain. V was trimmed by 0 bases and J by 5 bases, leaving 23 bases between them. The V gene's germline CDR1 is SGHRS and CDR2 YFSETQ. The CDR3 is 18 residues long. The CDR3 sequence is CASSLDSPGSLGKTEAFF. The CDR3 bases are TGCGCCAGCAGCTTGGACAGTCCGGGGAGTTTAGGTAAGACTGAAGCTTTCTTT.

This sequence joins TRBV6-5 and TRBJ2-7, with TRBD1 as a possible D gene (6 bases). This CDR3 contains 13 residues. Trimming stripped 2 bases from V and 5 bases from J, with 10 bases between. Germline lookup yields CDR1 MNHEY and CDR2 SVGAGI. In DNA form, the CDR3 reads TGTGCCAGCAGTTACAGGGGGTTGGACGAGCAGTACTTC. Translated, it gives CASSYRGLDEQYF.

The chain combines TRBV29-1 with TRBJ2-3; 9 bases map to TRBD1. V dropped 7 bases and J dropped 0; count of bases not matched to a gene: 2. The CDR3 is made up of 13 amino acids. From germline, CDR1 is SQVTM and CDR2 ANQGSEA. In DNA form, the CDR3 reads TGCAGCGCCGGGACAGGGAGCACAGATACGCAGTATTTT. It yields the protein CSAGTGSTDTQYF.

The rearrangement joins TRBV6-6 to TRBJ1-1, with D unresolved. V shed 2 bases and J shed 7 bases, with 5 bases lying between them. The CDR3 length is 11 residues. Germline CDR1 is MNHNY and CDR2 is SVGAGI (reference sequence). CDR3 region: CASSYDLEAFF. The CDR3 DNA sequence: TGTGCCAGCAGTTACGATCTTGAAGCTTTCTTT.

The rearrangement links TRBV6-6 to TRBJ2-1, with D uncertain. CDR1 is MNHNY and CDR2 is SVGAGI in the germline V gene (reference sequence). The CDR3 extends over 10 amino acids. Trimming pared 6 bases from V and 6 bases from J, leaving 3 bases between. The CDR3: CASRSNEQFF. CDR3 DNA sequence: TGTGCCAGCAGAAGCAATGAGCAGTTCTTC.

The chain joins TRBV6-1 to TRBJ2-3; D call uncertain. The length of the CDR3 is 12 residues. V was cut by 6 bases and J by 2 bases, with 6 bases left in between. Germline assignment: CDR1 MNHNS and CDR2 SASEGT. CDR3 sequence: CASRRLTDTQYF. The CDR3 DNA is TGTGCCAGCAGGAGACTCACAGATACGCAGTATTTT.

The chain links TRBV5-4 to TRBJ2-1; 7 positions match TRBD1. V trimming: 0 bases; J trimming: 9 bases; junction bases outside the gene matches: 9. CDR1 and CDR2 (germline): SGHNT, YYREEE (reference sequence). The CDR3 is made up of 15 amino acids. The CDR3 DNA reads TGTGCCAGCAGCTTGGCCAACAGGGGTTTCGTTGAGCAGTTCTTC. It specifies CASSLANRGFVEQFF.

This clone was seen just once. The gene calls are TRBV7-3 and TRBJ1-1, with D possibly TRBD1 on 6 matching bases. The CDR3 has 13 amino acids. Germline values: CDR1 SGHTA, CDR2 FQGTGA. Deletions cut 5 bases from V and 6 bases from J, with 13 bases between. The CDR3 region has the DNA TGTGCCAGCAGCATACAGGGAGGGTCTGAAGCTTTCTTT. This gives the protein CASSIQGGSEAFF.

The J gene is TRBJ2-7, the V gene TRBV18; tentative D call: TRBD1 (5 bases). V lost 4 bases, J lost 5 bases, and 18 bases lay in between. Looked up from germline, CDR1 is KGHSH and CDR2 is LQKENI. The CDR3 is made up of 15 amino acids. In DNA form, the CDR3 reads TGTGCCAGCTCACAAACAAGGGGTTTGCGCAACGAGCAGTACTTC. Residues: CASSQTRGLRNEQYF.